The sequence of this TCR beta chain was determined in a study of CD8+ T cells in alopecia areata. The CDR3 spans 14 residues. V lost 9 bases to trimming and J lost 2 bases, with 16 bases between them. Germline CDR1 SGHAT, CDR2 FQNNGV. Extracted from the samples, RNA was reverse transcribed into cDNA to serve as the sequencing template. Only in-frame clones appear in the TCRdb table, and some are missing; sequencing was by immunoSEQ multiplex PCR. The data contain around 140,000 clones, approximately 50% of them singletons. The clonotype was recovered from a human donor with alopecia areata. Specimen: CD4+ T cells sorted from blood, collected at week 0. J is TRBJ2-5 and V is TRBV11-2, with D tentatively TRBD1 or TRBD2 (5 bases each). CDR3 sequence (DNA): TGTGCCAGTCTCGGTGGGGGAATTCAAGAGACCCAGTACTTC. Its protein product is CASLGGGIQETQYF.